Each of the 23 T cell receptor beta chains below was sequenced from the same sample in a study of T cells after posttransplantation cyclophosphamide. Control samples came 1 year after myeloablative marrow transplants with methotrexate plus calcineurin inhibitor. TCRdb keeps only in-frame clones here, not all; method: immunoSEQ multiplex PCR. Of about 15,000 clones in the sample, more than 75% were seen once. Here the sequenced sample was PBMCs, taken after an allogeneic stem cell transplant with a calcineurin inhibitor and methotrexate. The receptors were sampled from a male patient between 45 and 60 years old who received an allogeneic stem cell transplant from an unrelated donor, was CMV-positive, and had chronic GVHD only. The T cells may come from the graft donor.

The rearrangement links TRBV11-2 to TRBJ1-4; 8 bases align to TRBD1. Germline V gives CDR1 SGHAT, CDR2 FQNNGV. CDR3 length: 15 residues. The trim removed 6 bases at V and 1 base at J, leaving 4 bases unmatched. CDR3 sequence: CASSRDRQTNEKLFF. The CDR3, as DNA: TGTGCCAGCAGTCGGGACAGGCAAACTAATGAAAAACTGTTTTTT.

The chain uses TRBV5-4 and TRBJ1-1, with TRBD1 matching over 7 bases. Germline CDR1 is SGHNT and CDR2 is YYREEE (reference sequence). This CDR3 has 15 residues. The trim removed 4 bases at V and 5 bases at J, leaving 11 bases unmatched. Here the CDR3 reads CASSANNRGGTEAFF. CDR3 bases: TGTGCCAGCAGCGCAAACAACAGGGGTGGGACTGAAGCTTTCTTT.

The V and J genes are TRBV6-5 and TRBJ2-5, with TRBD2 matching 7 bases. This CDR3 contains 14 residues. Germline V gene sequence: CDR1 MNHEY, CDR2 SVGAGI. V dropped 7 bases and J dropped 4; count of bases not matched to a gene: 9. Here the CDR3 DNA reads TGTGCCAGCAAGGAGCGGGGTGCGGTAGAGACCCAGTACTTC. Translated, it gives CASKERGAVETQYF.

The sample holds one count of this clone. J is TRBJ1-1 and V is TRBV18; D may be TRBD1 (6 bases). V dropped 5 bases and J dropped 0 bases, with 10 bases sitting between them. The CDR3 totals 14 residues. Germline CDR1 KGHSH, CDR2 LQKENI. The CDR3 here is CASSEGQMNTEAFF. The DNA for the CDR3 is TGTGCCAGCTCAGAAGGACAGATGAACACTGAAGCTTTCTTT.

The count of this clone is one. The V and J genes are TRBV20-1 and TRBJ1-1; D remains ambiguous. This CDR3 has 10 amino acids. From germline, CDR1 is DFQATT and CDR2 SNEGSKA (reference sequence). The ends were cut back, 1 base at V and 8 bases at J, with 5 bases in the middle. The CDR3 DNA follows: TGCAGTGCTAGAGTGGCAGAAGCTTTCTTT. Translating gives CSARVAEAFF.

J is TRBJ2-1 and V is TRBV11-3; tentative D call: TRBD1 (5 bases). Germline V gives CDR1 SGHNT, CDR2 YENEEA. This CDR3 comprises 13 residues. With 5 bases removed from V and 15 bases from J, the gap between germline ends came to 20 bases. In DNA, the CDR3 is TGTGCCAGCAGCCGACGCCAAGGGGCTTATCCGTTCTTC. Translating gives CASSRRQGAYPFF.

The chain couples TRBV6-5 to TRBJ1-2; 7 positions match TRBD1. V gave up 2 bases and J gave up 8 bases; unmatched junction bases: 8. Germline CDR1 is MNHEY and CDR2 is SVGAGI. The CDR3 contains 14 residues. The CDR3 is CASSYLQGIGGYTF. The DNA for the CDR3 is TGTGCCAGCAGTTACCTACAGGGGATAGGGGGCTACACCTTC.

The chain recombines TRBV5-1 with TRBJ2-1, with TRBD2 matching over 10 bases. The CDR3 consists of 16 residues. V lost 4 bases to trimming and J lost 8 bases; unmatched junction nucleotides: 12. Germline V gives CDR1 SGHRS, CDR2 YFSETQ. The CDR3 protein is CASSELLAGVVDEQFF. CDR3 nucleotide sequence: TGCGCCAGCAGCGAACTTCTAGCGGGAGTTGTGGATGAGCAGTTCTTC. The full variable domain, with the rest looked up from reference TRBV5-1 and TRBJ2-1, is KAGVTQTPRYLIKTRGQQVTLSCSPISGHRSVSWYQQTPGQGLQFLFEYFSETQRNKGNFPGRFSGRQFSNSRSEMNVSTLELGDSALYLCASSELLAGVVDEQFFGPGTRLTVL.

This rearrangement joins TRBV6-1 to TRBJ1-1, with D possibly TRBD1 on 6 matching bases. Germline assignment: CDR1 MNHNS and CDR2 SASEGT. The length of the CDR3 is 16 residues. V gave up 4 bases and J gave up 4 bases, with 19 bases separating them. The CDR3 region is CASSGGRGKVGTEAFF. Written as DNA, the CDR3 is TGTGCCAGCAGTGGCGGCAGGGGAAAGGTGGGCACTGAAGCTTTCTTT.

The V and J genes are TRBV9 and TRBJ2-5; D is uncertain. In germline, CDR1 is SGDLS, CDR2 YYNGEE. Trimming removed 1 base from V and 6 bases from J, with 7 bases in between. CDR3 length equals 12 residues. DNA of the CDR3: TGTGCCAGCAGCGTACCAGGCCAGACCCAGTACTTC. Residues: CASSVPGQTQYF.

The V call is TRBV28, the J call TRBJ2-1; TRBD2 aligns across 9 bases. V shed 6 bases, J shed 5 bases, and the junction held 2 bases outside the gene matches. The CDR3 has 13 residues. Per germline, CDR1 MDHEN and CDR2 SYDVKM. This CDR3 reads CASSAGGNNEQFF. The CDR3 DNA follows: TGTGCCAGCAGCGCGGGGGGGAACAATGAGCAGTTCTTC.

V is TRBV29-1 and J is TRBJ1-1; D gene unclear. The CDR3 has 11 residues. V lost 7 bases and J 1 base, leaving 7 bases between the germline ends. Germline V lookup: CDR1 SQVTM, CDR2 ANQGSEA. The CDR3 loop is CSAKQNTEAFF. The CDR3 nucleotides read TGCAGCGCAAAACAGAACACTGAAGCTTTCTTT.

V usage is TRBV7-3 and J usage is TRBJ2-1; possible D gene TRBD2, 5 bases. This CDR3 spans 16 amino acids. Germline lookup yields CDR1 SGHTA and CDR2 FQGTGA. Between the trimmed V and J ends, which lost 5 bases and 8 bases, there was a span of 22 bases. The CDR3 DNA is TGTGCCAGCAGCACCCCCGGGGTAGCGTCAAGCTATGAGCAGTTCTTC. Translation: CASSTPGVASSYEQFF.

Here the CDR3 reads CASSQAADTQYF. The CDR3 DNA sequence: TGCGCCAGCAGCCAAGCGGCAGATACGCAGTATTTT. The rearrangement joins TRBV5-1 to TRBJ2-3; a weak D match, TRBD2 (5 bases). Germline V CDR1 and CDR2: SGHRS, YFSETQ. The CDR3 covers 12 residues. V lost 4 bases and J 4 bases, leaving 7 bases between the germline ends. The variable domain in full, completed from reference TRBV5-1 and TRBJ2-3, reads KAGVTQTPRYLIKTRGQQVTLSCSPISGHRSVSWYQQTPGQGLQFLFEYFSETQRNKGNFPGRFSGRQFSNSRSEMNVSTLELGDSALYLCASSQAADTQYFGPGTRLTVL.

This clone was picked up one time. Additional DNA sequences in this sample encode the identical CDR3. The rearrangement joins TRBV5-1 to TRBJ2-7; tentatively, D is TRBD2 (5 bases). Germline V CDR1 and CDR2: SGHRS, YFSETQ. The ends were cut back, 0 bases at V and 2 bases at J, with 12 bases in the middle. The CDR3 is made up of 15 amino acids. This CDR3 is CASSLGGSEAYEQYF. The CDR3, as DNA: TGCGCCAGCAGCTTGGGTGGGAGCGAGGCCTACGAGCAGTACTTC.

The chain is built from TRBV28 and TRBJ1-1; possible D gene TRBD1, 6 bases. The CDR3 is 15 amino acids. Germline loops: CDR1 MDHEN, CDR2 SYDVKM. The germline V and J ends were trimmed by 6 bases and 1 base, with 15 bases remaining between them. CDR3 DNA: TGTGCCAGCAGCCGTCGACAGGTAGGGAACACTGAAGCTTTCTTT. Translation gives CASSRRQVGNTEAFF. The full variable domain, rest sourced from reference TRBV28 and TRBJ1-1, is DVKVTQSSRYLVKRTGEKVFLECVQDMDHENMFWYRQDPGLGLRLIYFSYDVKMKEKGDIPEGYSVSREKKERFSLILESASTNQTSMYLCASSRRQVGNTEAFFGQGTRLTVV.

This chain joins TRBV6-6 and TRBJ1-2; D is undetermined. The CDR3 contains 12 residues. Looked up from germline, CDR1 is MNHNY and CDR2 is SVGAGI (reference sequence). Trimming removed 6 bases from V and 0 bases from J, with 5 bases in between. The CDR3 loop is CASSQTNYGYTF. The CDR3 DNA reads as TGTGCCAGCAGCCAAACTAACTATGGCTACACCTTC.

The chain is built from TRBV27 and TRBJ2-3, with D possibly TRBD1 on 7 matching bases. CDR1 MNHEY and CDR2 SMNVEV come from the germline V gene (reference sequence). The CDR3 loop spans 17 amino acids. V shed 8 bases and J shed 6 bases, with 27 bases lying between them. This CDR3 reads CASAGGTDRVQLDTQYF. In DNA form, the CDR3 reads TGTGCCAGCGCCGGAGGGACAGACAGGGTCCAACTTGATACGCAGTATTTT.

V gene TRBV9 combines with J gene TRBJ1-3; possibly TRBD1 for D (5 bases). The V and J ends lost 3 bases and 8 bases respectively, with 21 bases between them. The germline V gene encodes CDR1 SGDLS and CDR2 YYNGEE. The CDR3 is 16 residues long. CDR3 amino acids: CASSARPGTSSDTIYF. The CDR3 DNA follows: TGTGCCAGCAGCGCAAGACCCGGGACTTCAAGCGACACCATATATTTT.

This clone showed up just a few times. This chain joins TRBV6-6 and TRBJ1-3; possibly TRBD1 for D (5 bases). CDR1 and CDR2 from the germline V gene are MNHNY and SVGAGI (reference sequence). V gave up 3 bases and J gave up 4 bases, with 10 bases separating them. This CDR3 is 14 amino acids long. For the CDR3, the DNA is TGTGCCAGCAGTTATGCAGGGATAGGAAACACCATATATTTT. Translated: CASSYAGIGNTIYF.

J is TRBJ2-1 and V is TRBV5-1; a weak D match, TRBD2 (6 bases). The germline V gene encodes CDR1 SGHRS and CDR2 YFSETQ. This CDR3 contains 16 residues. Trimming removed 4 bases from V and 4 bases from J, with 18 bases in between. The chain's CDR3 is CASSPGNSGIYNEQFF. The CDR3 bases are TGCGCCAGCAGCCCAGGCAATAGCGGTATATACAATGAGCAGTTCTTC.

The chain recombines TRBV29-1 with TRBJ1-1; TRBD1 matches 10 bases. Germline V gene lookup returns CDR1 SQVTM and CDR2 ANQGSEA. Trimming took 4 bases from V and 5 from J; bases not matched to a gene: 7. This CDR3 contains 14 residues. DNA of the CDR3: TGCAGCGTTGGCGATGGACAGGGGGGGACTGAAGCTTTCTTT. Amino acid sequence: CSVGDGQGGTEAFF.

The genes are TRBV2 and TRBJ1-1, with 12 bases identical to TRBD1. Germline CDR1 reads SNHLY; CDR2 reads FYNNEI. The length of the CDR3 is 14 residues. The J segment lost 5 bases and the V segment lost 8 bases, leaving 6 bases of the junction unmatched. In DNA form, the CDR3 reads TGTGCCAGCCGGGACAGGGGGCTCGAGACTGAAGCTTTCTTT. Protein product: CASRDRGLETEAFF.